Below, 14 T cell receptor beta chains from the same sample are listed, as sequenced in a study of cytomegalovirus exposure and HLA in healthy donors. The PCR used 60 Vbeta and 13 Jbeta primers. Generated by immunoSEQ multiplex PCR, the TCRdb table keeps only in-frame clones and is missing some. Of over 100,000 clones listed, about 74% are singletons. The sequenced sample consisted of PBMCs. These receptors were taken from a male donor in good health and CMV-seropositive.

This clone was seen a handful of times. Within the sample, other DNA sequences also encode this same CDR3. The chain employs TRBV19 and TRBJ2-2; D perhaps matches TRBD1 (6 bases). Trimming took off 5 bases at V and 0 bases at J, with 13 bases between the two ends. CDR1 and CDR2 from the germline V gene are LNHDA and SQIVND (reference sequence). The length of the CDR3 is 16 residues. CDR3 coding DNA: TGTGCCAGTAGTCCCAGGGGCCTGACGAACACCGGGGAGCTGTTTTTT. Its translation is CASSPRGLTNTGELFF.

This chain joins TRBV19 and TRBJ2-7, with TRBD2 as a possible D gene (5 bases). This CDR3 region has 15 residues. Germline V gives CDR1 LNHDA, CDR2 SQIVND (reference sequence). Trimming pared 6 bases from V and 1 base from J, leaving 16 bases between. The CDR3 coding sequence is TGTGCCAGTAGCCCCCGGGGTCGAGCGTCCTACGAGCAGTACTTC. This sequence encodes CASSPRGRASYEQYF.

The chain carries TRBV18 and TRBJ2-7; 9 nucleotides agree with TRBD1. The germline V gene encodes CDR1 KGHSH and CDR2 LQKENI. V lost 4 bases and J lost 2; bases outside the gene matches: 9. The CDR3 is 16 amino acids. The CDR3 region has the DNA TGTGCCAGCTCACGCCTTGGGACAGGGCAGGCCTACGAGCAGTACTTC. Protein sequence: CASSRLGTGQAYEQYF.

This clone was found a few times. The chain carries TRBV15 and TRBJ1-4, with D possibly matching TRBD1 (6 bases). Trimming pared 3 bases from V and 5 bases from J, leaving 10 bases between. Germline V gene data show CDR1 as LNHNV and CDR2 as YYDKDF (reference sequence). This CDR3 is 14 amino acids long. The CDR3 nucleotides read TGTGCCACCAGCAGGAACAGGGAAAATGAAAAACTGTTTTTT. Its protein is CATSRNRENEKLFF.

Here the CDR3 DNA reads TGTGCCACCCCGGCGAGACAGGGGCTCTATAGCAATCAGCCCCAGCATTTT. It codes for CATPARQGLYSNQPQHF. V gene TRBV27 combines with J gene TRBJ1-5; TRBD1 agrees at 8 bases. Germline V CDR1 and CDR2: MNHEY, SMNVEV (reference sequence). The CDR3 contains 17 residues. Losses at the gene ends were 10 bases for V and 0 bases for J; bases not matched to a gene: 14.

The chain recombines TRBV10-1 with TRBJ1-2; TRBD1 matches 8 bases. Germline-derived CDR1 and CDR2 are WNHNN and SYGVQD (reference sequence). J was trimmed by 3 bases and V by 2 bases; bases with no gene match: 8. The length of the CDR3 is 16 residues. The CDR3 DNA sequence: TGCGCCAGCAGTGAGAAGGACAGGGCGGGGGACTATGGCTACACCTTC. Its protein product is CASSEKDRAGDYGYTF.

V is TRBV9 and J is TRBJ2-2, with TRBD2 identical over 8 bases. Looked up from germline, CDR1 is SGDLS and CDR2 is YYNGEE. V dropped 6 bases and J dropped 4; count of bases not matched to a gene: 2. The length of the CDR3 is 13 residues. The CDR3 protein is CASTLAATGELFF. CDR3 DNA: TGTGCCAGCACACTAGCGGCCACCGGGGAGCTGTTTTTT. The variable domain in full, with the rest retrieved from reference TRBV9 and TRBJ2-2, is DSGVTQTPKHLITATGQRVTLRCSPRSGDLSVYWYQQSLDQGLQFLIQYYNGEERAKGNILERFSAQQFPDLHSELNLSSLELGDSALYFCASTLAATGELFFGEGSRLTVL.

This chain links TRBV5-4 with TRBJ2-7, with a weak D call TRBD2 (6 bases). CDR1 and CDR2 (germline): SGHNT, YYREEE (reference sequence). Trimming pared 4 bases from V and 3 bases from J, leaving 14 bases between. This CDR3 region has 14 residues. CDR3 bases: TGTGCCAGCAGCGTAACGGGACTCGGCTACGAGCAGTACTTC. This encodes CASSVTGLGYEQYF.

V is TRBV6-6 and J is TRBJ2-1, with D unclear. Germline lookup yields CDR1 MNHNY and CDR2 SVGAGI (reference sequence). The CDR3 has 15 residues. V dropped 7 bases and J dropped 5 bases, with 18 bases sitting between them. In nucleotides, the CDR3 is TGTGCCAGCACCCTGGAGACTCGAGGTAACAATGAGCAGTTCTTC. Its translation is CASTLETRGNNEQFF.

The rearrangement joins TRBV28 to TRBJ2-3; D ambiguous. The V gene's germline CDR1 is MDHEN and CDR2 SYDVKM. The CDR3 totals 13 residues. Trimming pared 4 bases from V and 2 bases from J, leaving 7 bases between. Written as DNA, the CDR3 is TGTGCCAGCAGTTGGCGGATCACAGATACGCAGTATTTT. Its protein is CASSWRITDTQYF.

The V and J genes are TRBV7-9 and TRBJ2-7, with D maybe TRBD2 (5 bases). Per germline, CDR1 SEHNR and CDR2 FQNEAQ (reference sequence). Trimming pared 5 bases from V and 1 base from J, leaving 12 bases between. This CDR3 comprises 14 residues. Here the CDR3 reads CASSPMGGSYEQYF. In DNA form, the CDR3 reads TGTGCCAGCAGCCCCATGGGCGGGTCCTACGAGCAGTACTTC.

V usage is TRBV5-4 and J usage is TRBJ1-4; TRBD1 matches at 8 bases. Per the germline V gene, CDR1 is SGHNT and CDR2 is YYREEE (reference sequence). The CDR3 spans 14 residues. The V gene end was trimmed by 2 bases and the J gene end by 7 bases; junction bases not matched to a gene: 4. CDR3 nucleotide sequence: TGTGCCAGCAGCTTTGACAGGGGCGGTGAAAAACTGTTTTTT. The encoded protein is CASSFDRGGEKLFF.

Here the CDR3 reads CASSHDSGQRNIQYF. CDR3 DNA sequence: TGCGCCAGCAGCCATGATTCGGGACAGCGAAACATTCAGTACTTC. J is TRBJ2-4 and V is TRBV4-3, with 7 bases aligning to TRBD1. Germline CDR1 LGHNA, CDR2 YSLEER. V lost 3 bases to trimming and J lost 6 bases; unmatched junction nucleotides: 8. The CDR3 consists of 15 residues.

As DNA, the CDR3 is TGTGCCAGCAGCAACCGACTTAGCGGGACAAACACCGGGGAGCTGTTTTTT. This sequence encodes CASSNRLSGTNTGELFF. V is TRBV11-2 and J is TRBJ2-2, with 8 nucleotides matching TRBD2. The CDR3 loop spans 17 amino acids. The V gene end was trimmed by 5 bases and the J gene end by 2 bases; junction bases not matched to a gene: 10. CDR1 SGHAT and CDR2 FQNNGV come from the germline V gene. Filled out from reference TRBV11-2 and TRBJ2-2, the complete variable domain reads EAGVAQSPRYKIIEKRQSVAFWCNPISGHATLYWYQQILGQGPKLLIQFQNNGVVDDSQLPKDRFSAERLKGVDSTLKIQPAKLEDSAVYLCASSNRLSGTNTGELFFGEGSRLTVL.